This TCR beta chain was identified during a study of CD8 T cells in ankylosing spondylitis. Per germline, CDR1 SGHKS and CDR2 YYEKEE (reference sequence). V lost 5 bases, J lost 0 bases, and 12 bases lay in between. This CDR3 has 15 residues. TCRdb re-analysed the 5' RACE reads in MiXCR, keeping a single row per CDR3 protein. The data contain approximately 100,000 distinct CDR3 sequences, almost 8.5% of them seen just once; the ten biggest clones take up nearly 10%. Study results and limitations: What seemed typical of ankylosing spondylitis blood was a TCR beta motif built from several highly homologous variants. Researchers reportedly found disease-linked clones significantly enriched in matched ankylosing spondylitis synovial fluid. CD8+ disease-linked clones were present at relatively low frequencies in blood.

This clonotype was picked up many times. Its matching antigen is unknown. This chain connects TRBV5-5 to TRBJ1-3, with D perhaps matching TRBD1 (6 bases). Sequenced sample: blood, either unsorted or a sorted T cell fraction (not recorded which). The receptor comes from a male donor with ankylosing spondylitis or in good health (not recorded which). The CDR3 loop is CASRPTGTSGNTIYF. CDR3 coding DNA: TGTGCCAGCAGACCCACAGGGACCTCTGGAAACACCATATATTTT.